Listed below are T cell receptor beta chains from one sample, sequenced in a study of T cell responses to AZD1222 COVID-19 vaccine. The table came from immunoSEQ multiplex PCR; TCRdb's copy has only in-frame clones and leaves some out. This sample has 95,000 to 150,000 clones; 70% to 90% occur once, and the top ten carry 7.7%. The input for sequencing was peripheral blood, taken on day 0 of AZD1222 vaccination. The source of these receptors is an adult in good health. The CDR3 runs from the conserved cysteine through the conserved F or W. A D gene is named only where the DNA matches it firmly. Only part of the rows carry a size: once, few, many, or a class if the clone is expanded.

TRBV18,TRBJ2-7,TRBD1,NA,TGTGCCAGCTCACCTACGGGACAGGGGTTGTACGAGCAGTACTTC,CASSPTGQGLYEQYF
TRBV9,TRBJ2-7,TRBD2,NA,TGTGCCAGCAGCCCCCATATGGGGACTAGCGGGGGGACGCAGTACTTC,CASSPHMGTSGGTQYF
TRBV10-1,TRBJ1-4,NA,NA,TGCGCCAGCAGTGATAATGAAAAACTGTTTTTT,CASSDNEKLFF
TRBV5-5,TRBJ2-3,NA,NA,TGTGCCAGCAGCTTGGTGTCTCCAGATACGCAGTATTTT,CASSLVSPDTQYF
TRBV4-1,TRBJ2-3,TRBD2,NA,TGCGCCAGCAGCCAAGTAGGTAGCGGGGGGGCGGCAGATACGCAGTATTTT,CASSQVGSGGAADTQYF
TRBV5-1,TRBJ1-2,NA,NA,TGCGCCAGCAGCTTGGAATCCTCAGGGAACTATGGCTACACCTTC,CASSLESSGNYGYTF
TRBV3-1/TRBV3-2,TRBJ1-2,NA,NA,TGTGCCAGCAGCCCCCTGGGAGGGCGCTATGGCTACACCTTC,CASSPLGGRYGYTF
TRBV12-3/TRBV12-4,TRBJ1-4,NA,NA,TGTGCCAGCAGCTACCGACTGGAAAGACTGTTTTTT,CASSYRLERLFF
TRBV18,TRBJ2-1,TRBD1,NA,TGTGCCAGCTCACCAAAGGATGCGGGCAGGGGGTTGGGCAATGAGCAGTTCTTC,CASSPKDAGRGLGNEQFF
TRBV28,TRBJ1-1,TRBD1,NA,TGTGCCAGCACCCTGGGACAGGACAACCGCGAAGCTTTCTTT,CASTLGQDNREAFF
TRBV13,TRBJ2-3,NA,NA,TGTGCCAGCAGCTTCTCCCGGTGGGATACGCAGTATTTT,CASSFSRWDTQYF
TRBV5-1,TRBJ2-1,NA,NA,TGCGCCAGCAGCGAGCAAGTCCTGAGCTCCTACAATGAGCAGTTCTTC,CASSEQVLSSYNEQFF
TRBV4-1,TRBJ1-2,TRBD1,NA,TGCGCCAGCAGCAAGACAGGGGGCGCGGACTATGGCTACACCTTC,CASSKTGGADYGYTF
TRBV18,TRBJ2-5,TRBD2,NA,TGTGCCAGCTCACCACCGGGACTAGCGCTTGAGACCCAGTACTTC,CASSPPGLALETQYF
TRBV28,TRBJ1-2,TRBD1,NA,TGTGCCAGCACCTTCACAGGGGGCATTGGCTACACCTTC,CASTFTGGIGYTF
TRBV5-1,TRBJ2-2,NA,once,TGCGCCAGCAGCTTGGGGCACCCGACTAGTAGATCGGGGCACACCGGGGAGCTGTTTTTT,CASSLGHPTSRSGHTGELFF
TRBV4-3,TRBJ2-3,NA,NA,TGCGCCAGCAGCCAAGAATTAGGGCCCGGGGGAGATACGCAGTATTTT,CASSQELGPGGDTQYF
TRBV29-1,TRBJ2-5,NA,NA,TGCAGCGTTCGGCGGCAGGGTCAAGAGACCCAGTACTTC,CSVRRQGQETQYF
TRBV19,TRBJ2-1,TRBD2,NA,TGTGCCAGTACTCGTTCTAGCGGGGGGGGTTATGAGCAGTTCTTC,CASTRSSGGGYEQFF
TRBV6-2/TRBV6-3,TRBJ2-3,NA,NA,TGTGCCAGCAGCCCCGTTGGAGATACGCAGTATTTT,CASSPVGDTQYF
TRBV28,TRBJ1-1,NA,NA,TGTGCCAGCAGGACCGGACAGCTCCCAACCGAAGCTTTCTTT,CASRTGQLPTEAFF
TRBV5-1,TRBJ1-4,TRBD1,NA,TGCGCCAGCAGCCAGCAAGGGGGCGAGGGTGAAAAACTGTTTTTT,CASSQQGGEGEKLFF
TRBV28,TRBJ1-6,NA,few,TGTGCCAGCAGTTTATACCGAGGGCAGGGAAATTCACCCCTCCACTTT,CASSLYRGQGNSPLHF
TRBV27,TRBJ2-7,NA,NA,TGTGCCAGCAGTCCACAATTGGGCTACGAGCAGTACTTC,CASSPQLGYEQYF
TRBV11-1,TRBJ2-3,NA,NA,TGTGCCAGCCAAGCCGGGGGTGGGGGTACAGATACGCAGTATTTT,CASQAGGGGTDTQYF
TRBV5-1,TRBJ1-1,NA,once,TGCGCCAGCAACCCTGGGTGGTCGGATAATGAAGCTTTCTTT,CASNPGWSDNEAFF
TRBV5-6,TRBJ1-4,TRBD1,NA,TGTGCCAGCAGCCACGGACAGGTCCCCCAAGCGGATTTT,CASSHGQVPQADF
TRBV10-1,TRBJ1-2,NA,NA,TGCGCCAGCAGCCTCCTCTACTGGGACGGCGGTTCCTATGGCTACACCTTC,CASSLLYWDGGSYGYTF
TRBV5-1,TRBJ1-6,TRBD1,NA,TGCGCCAGCAGCTTGGTCCCCGGGACAGGGGTTCAAGGATCACCCCTCCACTTT,CASSLVPGTGVQGSPLHF
TRBV5-6,TRBJ1-5,NA,NA,TGTGCCAGCAGCTTGTTGGGGACGCAGCCCCAGCATTTT,CASSLLGTQPQHF
TRBV5-1,TRBJ1-3,NA,NA,TGCGCCAGCAGCTTGCCCTCCTCTGGAAACACCATATATTTT,CASSLPSSGNTIYF
TRBV6-2/TRBV6-3,TRBJ1-4,NA,NA,TGTGCCAGCAGTTACAGGGGACGCGAAAAACTGTTTTTT,CASSYRGREKLFF
TRBV19,TRBJ2-2,TRBD1,NA,TGTGCCAGTAGTATAGTGGGGACAGGGGGCACCGGGGAGCTGTTTTTT,CASSIVGTGGTGELFF
TRBV7-3,TRBJ2-3,TRBD2,NA,TGTGCCAGCAGCTCCCGTGGGACTAGCGGGAGTTCAGATACGCAGTATTTT,CASSSRGTSGSSDTQYF
TRBV9,TRBJ2-1,TRBD1,NA,TGTGCCAGCAGCCCCCGACAGGGGTTTGAGGATGAGCAGTTCTTC,CASSPRQGFEDEQFF
TRBV20-1,TRBJ2-5,NA,once,TGCAGTGCTAGCGAGACCCAGTACTTC,CSASETQYF
TRBV5-1,TRBJ2-5,TRBD2,NA,TGCGCCAGCAGCTTGTGGAGCGGGACGGGGGAGACCCAGTACTTC,CASSLWSGTGETQYF
TRBV30,TRBJ1-2,NA,NA,TGTGCCTGGAAGTCGGGTGGCTACACCTTC,CAWKSGGYTF
TRBV18,TRBJ1-1,TRBD1,NA,TGTGCCAGCTCACGGGACAGGGGGGCGATGAACACTGAAGCTTTCTTT,CASSRDRGAMNTEAFF
TRBV21-1,TRBJ2-2,NA,NA,TGTGCCAGCAGCCAACGGGCCCTACCGCCGGGGACTACGGGCGGGGAGCTGTTTTTT,CASSQRALPPGTTGGELFF
TRBV30,TRBJ2-3,NA,few,TGTGCCTGGAGTGAAGGGGATACGCAGTATTTT,CAWSEGDTQYF
TRBV2,TRBJ2-7,NA,NA,TGTGCCAGCAGTACGCCCTCCTACGAGCAGTACTTC,CASSTPSYEQYF
TRBV11-2,TRBJ2-7,NA,few,TGTGCCAGCAGCTTAGGAGCCCGGTCCTACGAGCAGTACTTC,CASSLGARSYEQYF
TRBV9,TRBJ2-2,TRBD2,few,TGTGCCAGCAGCGGAGGTAGCGGGAGGGCGGGGGAGCTGTTTTTT,CASSGGSGRAGELFF
TRBV5-4,TRBJ2-7,TRBD2,NA,TGTGCCAGCAGCTTGGCGGGGGGGAGCGCCTACGAGCAGTATTTC,CASSLAGGSAYEQYF
TRBV2,TRBJ2-3,NA,NA,TGTGCCAGCAGTGAGAGGGGGGGAGGCGGTGGTACAGATACGCAGTATTTT,CASSERGGGGGTDTQYF
TRBV30,TRBJ1-3,NA,once,TGTGCCTGGAGTCTCCCGACAGGCTCTGGAAACACCATATATTTT,CAWSLPTGSGNTIYF
TRBV6-5,TRBJ2-7,NA,NA,TGTGCCAGCCGGCTAGAACAGGGCTACGAGCAGTACTTC,CASRLEQGYEQYF
TRBV28,TRBJ1-5,NA,NA,TGTGCCAGCAGTTTAGAAGCGTATCAGCCCCAGCATTTT,CASSLEAYQPQHF
TRBV6-5,TRBJ1-5,NA,NA,TGTGCCAGCAGTTCCCACGGACAATCTCGCAATCAGCCCCAGCATTTT,CASSSHGQSRNQPQHF
TRBV20-1,TRBJ1-5,TRBD1,NA,TGCAGTGCTAGAGGAGGGGGCCCCCAGCATTTT,CSARGGGPQHF
TRBV6-5,TRBJ2-4,TRBD1,NA,TGTGCCAGCAGTTACGAGAACAGGGGTAAAAACATTCAGTACTTC,CASSYENRGKNIQYF
TRBV7-3,TRBJ1-2,NA,NA,TGTGCCAGCAGTTCTGGACTGGGGTATGGCTACACCTTC,CASSSGLGYGYTF
TRBV28,TRBJ2-1,NA,NA,TGTGCCAGCAGTTTTCCCCGGGGCCTTTTCAATGAGCAGTTCTTC,CASSFPRGLFNEQFF
TRBV2,TRBJ2-2,NA,NA,TGTGCCAGCAGTCGGACGGAGCGTAACACCGGGGAGCTGTTTTTT,CASSRTERNTGELFF
TRBV18,TRBJ2-7,TRBD1,NA,TGTGCCAGCTCAACGGACAGGGGGCTGGAGCAGTACTTC,CASSTDRGLEQYF